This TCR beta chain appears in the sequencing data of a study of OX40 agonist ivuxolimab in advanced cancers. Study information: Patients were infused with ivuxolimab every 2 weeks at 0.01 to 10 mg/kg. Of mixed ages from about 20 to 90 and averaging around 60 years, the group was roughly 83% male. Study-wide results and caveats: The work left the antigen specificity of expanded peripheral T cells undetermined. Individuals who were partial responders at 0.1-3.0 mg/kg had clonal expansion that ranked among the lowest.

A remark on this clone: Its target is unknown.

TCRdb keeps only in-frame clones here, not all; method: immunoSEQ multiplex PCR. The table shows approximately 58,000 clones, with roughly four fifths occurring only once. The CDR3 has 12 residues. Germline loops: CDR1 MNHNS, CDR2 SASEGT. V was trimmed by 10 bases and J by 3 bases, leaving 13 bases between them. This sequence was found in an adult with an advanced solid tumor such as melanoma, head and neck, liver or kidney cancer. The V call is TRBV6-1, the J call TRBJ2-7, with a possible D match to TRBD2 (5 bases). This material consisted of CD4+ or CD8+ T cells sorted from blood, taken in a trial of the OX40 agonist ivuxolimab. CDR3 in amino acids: CATHFGVYEQYF. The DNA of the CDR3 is TGTGCCACCCACTTCGGGGTCTACGAGCAGTACTTC.